One and the same sample provided the 21 T cell receptor beta chains below, sequenced in a study of cytomegalovirus exposure and HLA in healthy donors. The PCR had 60 Vbeta and 13 Jbeta primers. Clones were sequenced by immunoSEQ multiplex PCR, and TCRdb holds only the in-frame ones, with some missing. The sample contains over 150,000 clones, more than 60% of which appear only once. Material: PBMCs. The receptors shown here come from a male donor in good health and CMV-seronegative.

This clone was counted only a few times. V usage is TRBV4-1 and J usage is TRBJ1-1, with 10 nucleotides matching TRBD1. This CDR3 has 12 amino acids. Per germline, CDR1 MGHRA and CDR2 YSYEKL. The ends lost 4 bases at V and 11 bases at J; junction bases unmatched: 4. CDR3 DNA sequence: TGCGCCAGCAGCCCAGGACAGGGGGAGGCTTTCTTT. This gives the protein CASSPGQGEAFF.

This clone has more than one count but fewer than ten. The V and J genes are TRBV7-3 and TRBJ1-5; D possibly corresponds to TRBD1 (5 bases). Germline V gene sequence: CDR1 SGHTA, CDR2 FQGTGA. V shed 5 bases and J shed 7 bases, with 15 bases lying between them. The length of the CDR3 is 14 residues. This CDR3 reads CASSLGGIGQPQHF. The CDR3 DNA sequence: TGTGCCAGCAGCCTGGGGGGGATAGGGCAGCCCCAGCATTTT.

Comment on this clone: The identical CDR3 is also encoded by other nucleotide sequences in the sample. The V gene is TRBV5-1, the J gene TRBJ1-5, with 7 bases identical to TRBD1. The CDR3 is made up of 15 amino acids. The J segment lost 4 bases and the V segment lost 0 bases, leaving 4 bases of the junction unmatched. Germline V gene data show CDR1 as SGHRS and CDR2 as YFSETQ. CDR3 coding DNA: TGCGCCAGCAGCTTGGATCCAGGGGGAAATCAGCCCCAGCATTTT. This gives the protein CASSLDPGGNQPQHF.

The J gene is TRBJ2-5, the V gene TRBV15; possible D gene TRBD1, 5 bases. The CDR3 runs to 13 residues. Germline loops: CDR1 LNHNV, CDR2 YYDKDF (reference sequence). The V end lost 7 bases, the J end lost 2 bases, and 11 bases lay between the germline ends. In DNA, the CDR3 is TGTGCCACCAACGACCAGGGACAAGAGACCCAGTACTTC. Translated, it gives CATNDQGQETQYF.

The chain couples TRBV13 to TRBJ2-5; 7 bases agree with TRBD2. V trimming: 4 bases; J trimming: 2 bases; junction bases outside the gene matches: 7. The germline CDR1 and CDR2 sequences are PRHDT and FYEKMQ (reference sequence). This CDR3 comprises 15 residues. For the CDR3, the DNA is TGTGCCAGCAGCTCCGGTAGGGGAGGGCAAGAGACCCAGTACTTC. Residues: CASSSGRGGQETQYF.

DNA of the CDR3: TGTGCCAGCAGCGCTGGGAACATTCCCGCGGGTGGCTACACCTTC. It specifies CASSAGNIPAGGYTF. This chain joins TRBV7-2 and TRBJ1-2, with D unresolved. The CDR3 is 15 residues long. Germline V gene sequence: CDR1 SGHTA, CDR2 FQGNSA. Trimming stripped 5 bases from V and 7 bases from J, with 20 bases between.

The rearrangement joins TRBV11-2 to TRBJ2-7, with a tentative D call TRBD2 (6 bases). CDR1 is SGHAT and CDR2 is FQNNGV in the germline V gene. V was pared by 1 base and J by 3 bases, with 13 bases between. The CDR3 sequence is 15 residues long. This CDR3 reads CASSLASGTGYEQYF. CDR3 coding DNA: TGTGCCAGCAGCTTAGCCTCCGGGACTGGCTACGAGCAGTACTTC.

The V and J genes are TRBV2 and TRBJ2-5; 13 nucleotides line up with TRBD2. The CDR3 has 16 residues. Looked up from germline, CDR1 is SNHLY and CDR2 is FYNNEI. With V trimmed by 4 bases and J by 3 bases, 5 bases remained unmatched. The CDR3 spells CASSVGGLAGKETQYF. CDR3 sequence (DNA): TGTGCCAGCAGTGTGGGGGGACTAGCGGGAAAAGAGACCCAGTACTTC.

The chain carries TRBV5-1 and TRBJ1-5; possibly TRBD1 for D (5 bases). In germline, CDR1 is SGHRS, CDR2 YFSETQ. The CDR3 is made up of 15 amino acids. V lost 0 bases, J lost 7 bases, and 14 bases lay in between. The CDR3 here is CASSLEAGSRQPQHF. The DNA for the CDR3 is TGCGCCAGCAGCTTGGAGGCAGGGTCTCGGCAGCCCCAGCATTTT.

J is TRBJ1-1 and V is TRBV28; D is undetermined. The CDR3 totals 11 residues. Germline assignment: CDR1 MDHEN and CDR2 SYDVKM. The ends were cut back, 6 bases at V and 11 bases at J, with 13 bases in the middle. This chain's CDR3 is CASSFRCRAFF. CDR3 bases: TGTGCCAGCAGCTTCAGGTGTAGGGCTTTCTTT. The full variable domain, rest sourced from reference TRBV28 and TRBJ1-1, is DVKVTQSSRYLVKRTGEKVFLECVQDMDHENMFWYRQDPGLGLRLIYFSYDVKMKEKGDIPEGYSVSREKKERFSLILESASTNQTSMYLCASSFRCRAFFGQGTRLTVV.

This chain connects TRBV27 to TRBJ2-3; 11 nucleotides agree with TRBD2. The germline CDR1 and CDR2 sequences are MNHEY and SMNVEV (reference sequence). The CDR3 is 17 amino acids. Unmatched junction bases numbered 8, after V lost 2 bases and J lost 4 bases. CDR3 residues: CASSLLVAGGPSDTQYF. The CDR3 DNA is TGTGCCAGCAGTTTACTCGTAGCGGGAGGGCCCTCAGATACGCAGTATTTT.

The chain combines TRBV15 with TRBJ2-5; D remains unclear. The DNA matches TRBJ2-7 better at its end, which makes the J call doubtful. This CDR3 has 15 residues. In germline, CDR1 is LNHNV, CDR2 YYDKDF (reference sequence). CDR3 nucleotides: TGTGCCACCAGCAGAGATCCCGGGTCCTCCTACGAGCAGTACTTC. It specifies CATSRDPGSSYEQYF.

The V gene is TRBV2, the J gene TRBJ2-5; D possibly corresponds to TRBD2 (5 bases). CDR1 is SNHLY, CDR2 FYNNEI, per germline. This CDR3 has 16 amino acids. The germline V and J ends were trimmed by 5 bases and 1 base, with 17 bases remaining between them. The CDR3 reads CASSKTMLAFQETQYF. In nucleotides, the CDR3 is TGTGCCAGCAGTAAGACTATGTTAGCATTCCAAGAGACCCAGTACTTC. Filled out from reference TRBV2 and TRBJ2-5, the complete variable domain reads EPEVTQTPSHQVTQMGQEVILRCVPISNHLYFYWYRQILGQKVEFLVSFYNNEISEKSEIFDDQFSVERPDGSNFTLKIRSTKLEDSAMYFCASSKTMLAFQETQYFGPGTRLLVL.

The chain couples TRBV19 to TRBJ1-5; the D is unclear. From germline, CDR1 is LNHDA and CDR2 SQIVND (reference sequence). With 3 bases removed from V and 7 bases from J, the gap between germline ends came to 10 bases. The CDR3 spans 13 residues. CDR3 nucleotide sequence: TGTGCCAGTAGTATGACGGGGAAACAGCCCCAGCATTTT. Translation: CASSMTGKQPQHF.

The genes are TRBV7-9 and TRBJ2-1, with 9 bases identical to TRBD2. J was trimmed by 14 bases and V by 3 bases; bases with no gene match: 8. This CDR3 is built from 13 residues. Germline V gives CDR1 SEHNR, CDR2 FQNEAQ (reference sequence). CDR3 nucleotide sequence: TGTGCCAGCAGCTTGTCGACCGGGACTAGCAAGTTCTTC. Translation gives CASSLSTGTSKFF.

The J gene is TRBJ2-7, the V gene TRBV29-1; TRBD1 matches at 7 bases. Germline V gene sequence: CDR1 SQVTM, CDR2 ANQGSEA. Unmatched junction bases numbered 4, after V lost 6 bases and J lost 5 bases. This CDR3 comprises 11 residues. The CDR3 here is CSVHRGNEQYF. In nucleotides, the CDR3 is TGCAGCGTGCACAGGGGAAACGAGCAGTACTTC.

The chain carries TRBV9 and TRBJ2-1, with 8 bases fitting TRBD1. CDR3 size: 18 residues. V lost 3 bases to trimming and J lost 1 base; unmatched junction nucleotides: 12. Germline lookup yields CDR1 SGDLS and CDR2 YYNGEE. CDR3 nucleotide sequence: TGTGCCAGCAGCGGACTTCAGGGGGCACAACTTTCCTACAATGAGCAGTTCTTC. It yields the protein CASSGLQGAQLSYNEQFF.

The chain links TRBV6-6 to TRBJ1-5; TRBD1 might be the D (5 bases). The CDR3 spans 13 residues. Germline lookup yields CDR1 MNHNY and CDR2 SVGAGI (reference sequence). Trimming took 7 bases from V and 3 from J, leaving 10 bases between them. The chain's CDR3 is CASMGQYNQPQHF. The CDR3 DNA follows: TGTGCCAGCATGGGGCAGTACAATCAGCCCCAGCATTTT.

The J gene is TRBJ1-5, the V gene TRBV19; D is possibly TRBD1 (5 bases). Between the trimmed V and J ends, which lost 10 bases and 3 bases, there was a span of 13 bases. In germline, CDR1 is LNHDA, CDR2 SQIVND (reference sequence). The CDR3 spans 13 residues. The CDR3 reads CATLDSDNQPQHF. The DNA of the CDR3 is TGTGCCACCCTAGACAGTGACAATCAGCCCCAGCATTTT.

The V gene is TRBV7-9, the J gene TRBJ2-5; D gene uncertain. The CDR3 has 11 residues. The V end lost 4 bases, the J end lost 4 bases, and 4 bases lay between the germline ends. Germline values: CDR1 SEHNR, CDR2 FQNEAQ (reference sequence). CDR3 in DNA: TGTGCCAGCAGCTCGAGAGAGACCCAGTACTTC. Amino acid sequence: CASSSRETQYF.

The chain combines TRBV6-4 with TRBJ2-7; TRBD2 agrees at 13 bases. The V gene's germline CDR1 is MRHNA and CDR2 SNTAGT. The CDR3 contains 15 residues. V was clipped by 3 bases and J by 5 bases; unmatched bases: 4. The DNA of the CDR3 is TGTGCCAGCAGTGAACTAGCGGGAGGGCCCCACGAGCAGTACTTC. It translates to CASSELAGGPHEQYF.